This T cell receptor beta chain originates from a study of blood T cell repertoires in COVID-19. About the study: Sources were T cells, B-cell-depleted T cells, or PBMCs; the material itself was cDNA or gDNA.

Assay: immunoSEQ multiplex PCR; the TCRdb copy retains only in-frame clones and omits some. Of about 220,000 clones detected, about 86% appear once; the ten largest clones hold around 2%. The CDR3 has 13 residues. V lost 0 bases to trimming and J lost 4 bases, with 7 bases between them. Germline V gives CDR1 SGHNT, CDR2 YYREEE (reference sequence). The chain employs TRBV5-4 and TRBJ1-2; D is perhaps TRBD1 (5 bases). The sequencing input was peripheral blood. This sequence was found in a woman aged 55-69 years with acute or convalescent COVID-19. CDR3 sequence reads: CASSLAGGYGYTF. CDR3 nucleotides: TGTGCCAGCAGCTTGGCGGGGGGCTATGGCTACACCTTC.